The rows below give T cell receptor beta chains drawn from one sample of a study of T-cell reconstitution after alpha-beta-depleted transplantation in children. TCRdb called the PCR reads again in MiXCR, with one record for every CDR3 protein. The sample lists about 690,000 distinct CDR3 sequences, roughly 17% occurring once. This sample comprised PBMCs from the stem cell graft donor, obtained from the stem cell graft. The receptors here all came from a human donor who donated a stem cell graft to a child with acute myeloid leukemia. The CDR3 runs from the conserved cysteine through the conserved F or W. The D gene is left open where the match is weak. Clone size is not always given. Where it is, it says once, few, many or a class for expanded clones.

J | V | size | D | CDR3 | DNA
TRBJ1-5 | TRBV28 | few | - | CASQSTISGQPQHF | TGTGCCTCCCAAAGCACTATCAGCGGTCAGCCCCAGCATTTT
TRBJ1-6 | TRBV20-1 | many | TRBD1 | CSARDLPDRAALHF | TGCAGTGCTAGAGATCTCCCCGACAGGGCGGCCCTCCACTTT
TRBJ1-1 | TRBV7-2 | - | - | CASTKLPGSGAFF | TGTGCCAGCACCAAACTCCCGGGCTCAGGAGCTTTCTTT
TRBJ1-4 | TRBV4-3 | many | - | CASSQDPGEEEKLFF | TGCGCCAGCAGCCAAGATCCAGGGGAAGAAGAAAAACTGTTTTTT
TRBJ2-1 | TRBV27 | few | TRBD2 | CASSHTGGIINEQFF | TGTGCCAGCAGCCATACGGGGGGTATAATAAATGAGCAGTTCTTC
TRBJ2-4 | TRBV12-3/TRBV12-4 | few | - | CASTPHAGAKNIQYF | TGTGCCAGCACCCCCCATGCGGGGGCCAAAAACATTCAGTACTTC
TRBJ2-7 | TRBV15 | few | - | CATSSPQGGDSYEQYF | TGTGCCACCAGCAGCCCACAAGGAGGAGATTCCTACGAGCAGTACTTC
TRBJ2-7 | TRBV20-1 | many | TRBD1 | CSARETGRISYEQYF | TGCAGTGCTAGAGAGACAGGGAGAATCTCCTACGAGCAGTACTTC
TRBJ2-3 | TRBV20-1 | many | - | CSARVRGAGDTQYF | TGCAGTGCTAGAGTCCGCGGGGCAGGAGATACGCAGTATTTT
TRBJ1-2 | TRBV29-1 | many | TRBD1 | CSVTDRSNGYTF | TGCAGCGTTACGGACAGGTCGAACGGCTACACCTTC
TRBJ2-1 | TRBV20-1 | many | - | CSAPRGSEQFF | TGCAGTGCCCCAAGGGGAAGTGAGCAGTTCTTC
TRBJ2-3 | TRBV9 | - | - | CASGFSTDTQYF | TGTGCCAGCGGGTTTAGCACAGATACGCAGTATTTT
TRBJ2-5 | TRBV20-1 | few | - | CSAGTQETQYF | TGCAGTGCCGGCACCCAAGAGACCCAGTACTTC
TRBJ2-1 | TRBV20-1 | many | TRBD1 | CSARDPQGESYNEQFF | TGCAGTGCTAGAGATCCGCAGGGGGAGTCCTACAATGAGCAGTTCTTC
TRBJ2-1 | TRBV20-1 | many | TRBD2 | CSAPPVAGGSYNEQFF | TGCAGTGCTCCCCCCGTAGCGGGGGGCTCCTACAATGAGCAGTTCTTC
TRBJ1-5 | TRBV20-1 | few | TRBD1 | CSARDLDRGGFSNQPQHF | TGCAGTGCTAGAGATCTAGACAGGGGAGGGTTTAGCAATCAGCCCCAGCATTTT
TRBJ1-4 | TRBV10-2 | - | - | CASSDLEGKLFF | TGCGCCAGCAGTGATCTCGAGGGTAAACTGTTTTTT
TRBJ1-5 | TRBV12-3/TRBV12-4 | few | TRBD1 | CASSLWEDRDQPQHF | TGTGCCAGCAGCCTATGGGAGGACAGGGACCAGCCCCAGCATTTT
TRBJ2-1 | TRBV29-1 | many | TRBD2 | CSVGLAGNSYNEQFF | TGCAGCGTTGGGCTAGCGGGTAACTCCTACAATGAGCAGTTCTTC
TRBJ1-4 | TRBV20-1 | - | - | CSARPPQGHNEKLFF | TGCAGTGCTAGACCACCTCAGGGGCATAATGAAAAACTGTTTTTT
TRBJ2-1 | TRBV28 | - | TRBD2 | CASSLFVASGGHLLSYNEQFF | TGTGCCAGCAGTTTATTTGTGGCTAGCGGGGGGCATCTCCTCTCCTACAATGAGCAGTTCTTC
TRBJ1-3 | TRBV12-3/TRBV12-4 | - | - | CASRPTGKAGNTIYF | TGTGCCAGCAGGCCTACAGGGAAAGCTGGAAACACCATATATTTT
TRBJ1-1 | TRBV7-2 | - | - | CASSPRRLENTEAFF | TGTGCCAGCAGCCCCCGAAGGCTGGAGAACACTGAAGCTTTCTTT
TRBJ2-1 | TRBV18 | few | - | CASSPNPVLTYNEQFF | TGTGCCAGCTCACCGAATCCTGTGCTTACCTACAATGAGCAGTTCTTC
TRBJ2-6 | TRBV5-6 | few | - | CASSLDQITSGANVLTF | TGTGCCAGCAGCTTGGATCAGATCACCTCTGGGGCCAACGTCCTGACTTTC
TRBJ2-1 | TRBV15 | many | TRBD1 | CATSRGQGVSNEQFF | TGTGCCACCAGCAGAGGACAGGGTGTAAGCAATGAGCAGTTCTTC
TRBJ1-6 | TRBV6-1 | many | - | CASSEDAGAGSPLHF | TGTGCCAGCAGTGAAGACGCAGGGGCCGGATCACCCCTCCACTTT
TRBJ2-1 | TRBV10-2 | many | TRBD2 | CASARLAATYNEQFF | TGCGCCAGTGCGCGTCTAGCGGCGACCTACAATGAGCAGTTCTTC
TRBJ1-1 | TRBV6-5 | - | - | CASSYPGGNTEAFF | TGTGCCAGCAGTTACCCAGGCGGGAACACTGAAGCTTTCTTT
TRBJ2-1 | TRBV11-3 | - | TRBD2 | CASSLGTSGGGNDAYNEQFF | TGTGCCAGCAGCTTAGGGACTAGCGGGGGGGGGAATGACGCCTACAATGAGCAGTTCTTC
TRBJ2-5 | TRBV20-1 | many | - | CSAGDPTSGETQYF | TGCAGTGCTGGGGATCCTACGAGTGGGGAGACCCAGTACTTC
TRBJ2-1 | TRBV7-2 | many | TRBD2 | CASSFGLAGRNEQFF | TGTGCCAGCAGCTTCGGACTAGCGGGGCGCAATGAGCAGTTCTTC
TRBJ2-5 | TRBV20-1 | - | - | CSARDFERRQETQHF | TGCAGTGCTAGAGATTTTGAGCGGCGCCAAGAGACCCAGCACTTC
TRBJ2-3 | TRBV20-1 | - | TRBD2 | CSARSRGEAADTQYF | TGCAGTGCTAGGTCTCGGGGGGAAGCAGCAGATACGCAGTATTTT